A single sample gave rise to the 23 T cell receptor beta chains below, sequenced in a study of post-analysis software for immune sequencing data. Whole-study results and caveats: TRBV segments more frequent in patients than in controls numbered roughly 5 and included TRBV5-6, TRBV5-1 and TRBV20-1.

Presence of unique molecular identifiers characterized the TCR beta cDNA libraries. TCRdb independently ran MiXCR on the PCR reads; one entry per CDR3 protein. The sample has hundreds of thousands of distinct CDR3 sequences, approximately 59% seen once. These receptors' targets are unknown. Sequenced sample: blood. The origin of the receptors is a girl aged 2-10 years with multiple sclerosis.

This chain links TRBV7-2 with TRBJ2-5; 8 bases map to TRBD1. V was clipped by 5 bases and J by 2 bases; unmatched bases: 10. Germline V gene sequence: CDR1 SGHTA, CDR2 FQGNSA. The CDR3 is 16 residues long. The CDR3 loop is CASSPRVGQVQETQYF. The CDR3 coding sequence is TGTGCCAGCAGCCCGAGAGTGGGACAGGTGCAAGAGACCCAGTACTTC.

The J gene is TRBJ2-1, the V gene TRBV5-1, with D unclear. V was clipped by 5 bases and J by 0 bases, with 18 bases between them. Per the germline V gene, CDR1 is SGHRS and CDR2 is YFSETQ. CDR3 size: 17 residues. The DNA of the CDR3 is TGCGCCAGCAGTATTGACCGCCGCGTATCCTCCTACAATGAGCAGTTCTTC. Protein: CASSIDRRVSSYNEQFF.

The chain couples TRBV7-2 to TRBJ2-1; maybe TRBD2 (7 bases). V lost 6 bases, J lost 3 bases, and 27 bases lay in between. Germline V gene lookup returns CDR1 SGHTA and CDR2 FQGNSA. The CDR3 totals 19 residues. The CDR3 protein is CASSSPTGRGAKNYNEQFF. The CDR3 nucleotides read TGTGCCAGCAGTTCGCCGACCGGACGGGGGGCGAAAAACTACAATGAGCAGTTCTTC.

The chain joins TRBV7-3 to TRBJ2-3; D is perhaps TRBD2 (5 bases). This CDR3 spans 14 amino acids. Trimming took 5 bases from V and 4 from J, leaving 13 bases between them. Germline V gene data show CDR1 as SGHTA and CDR2 as FQGTGA. This CDR3 reads CASSPGVLPDTQYF. In DNA form, the CDR3 reads TGTGCCAGCAGCCCCGGGGTCCTGCCAGATACGCAGTATTTT.

J is TRBJ2-1 and V is TRBV6-9, with D possibly called TRBD1 or TRBD2 (5 bases each). V lost 4 bases and J lost 3, with 16 bases in between. Per germline, CDR1 MNHGY and CDR2 SVAAGI. The CDR3 has 16 amino acids. The CDR3 protein is CASSSLPGPNYNEQFF. Written as DNA, the CDR3 is TGTGCCAGCAGTTCCTTACCGGGACCTAACTACAATGAGCAGTTCTTC.

The rearrangement uses TRBV9 and TRBJ1-2; D is unresolved. The CDR3 is made up of 13 amino acids. Germline V lookup: CDR1 SGDLS, CDR2 YYNGEE. Trimming cost V 6 bases and J 1 base, with 10 bases left between them. Here the CDR3 reads CASTGLGNYGYTF. DNA for the CDR3: TGTGCCAGCACCGGCCTGGGTAACTATGGCTACACCTTC.

This clonotype was detected a few times. The rearrangement uses TRBV29-1 and TRBJ2-3; either TRBD1 or TRBD2 may fit D (5 bases each). V lost 0 bases and J lost 0, with 7 bases in between. Germline V gene lookup returns CDR1 SQVTM and CDR2 ANQGSEA. The length of the CDR3 is 14 residues. CDR3 coding DNA: TGCAGCGTTGAAGACGGGGCTAGCACAGATACGCAGTATTTT. As protein: CSVEDGASTDTQYF.

The J gene is TRBJ2-1, the V gene TRBV11-2; 9 positions match TRBD2. The J segment lost 4 bases and the V segment lost 5 bases, leaving 9 bases of the junction unmatched. CDR1 and CDR2 from the germline V gene are SGHAT and FQNNGV. The CDR3 has 16 amino acids. Written as DNA, the CDR3 is TGTGCCAGCAGCCCGAGAGAGCGGGAGGAGTACAATGAGCAGTTCTTC. Translated: CASSPREREEYNEQFF.

Details on this clonotype: The junction shows a germline mismatch at one end, possibly a read error. The chain has TRBV29-1 and TRBJ2-7, with D possibly being TRBD1 (6 bases). Germline CDR1 reads SQVTM; CDR2 reads ANQGSEA. The CDR3 has 13 amino acids. In nucleotides, the CDR3 is TGCGGCGTGGGGGCACCTCCTAGCTACGAGCAGTACTTC. The encoded protein is CGVGAPPSYEQYF.

This clonotype was detected a few times. The rearrangement joins TRBV7-3 to TRBJ2-1, with TRBD2 identical over 11 bases. V lost 1 base and J lost 9; bases outside the gene matches: 8. From germline, CDR1 is SGHTA and CDR2 FQGTGA. The CDR3 spans 16 residues. In nucleotides, the CDR3 is TGTGCCAGCAGCTTAATTGGGACTAGCGGTGGCAGTGAGCAGTTCTTC. It translates to CASSLIGTSGGSEQFF.

The chain combines TRBV7-9 with TRBJ2-1; D remains unclear. Trimming removed 11 bases at V and 2 bases at J, with 13 bases between. There are 13 residues in the CDR3. CDR1 is SEHNR and CDR2 is FQNEAQ in the germline V gene (reference sequence). The DNA of the CDR3 is TGTGCCCAGGATAGGGTACCCTACAATGAGCAGTTCTTC. It is translated as CAQDRVPYNEQFF.

The V and J genes are TRBV9 and TRBJ2-7, with 8 bases lining up with TRBD2. The CDR3 runs to 17 residues. Germline V gene lookup returns CDR1 SGDLS and CDR2 YYNGEE. V was clipped by 4 bases and J by 1 base; unmatched bases: 13. The DNA for the CDR3 is TGTGCCAGCAGCCCCCGCCCCCAGATAGCGGGGTCCTACGAGCAGTACTTC. Its protein is CASSPRPQIAGSYEQYF.

V gene TRBV5-1 combines with J gene TRBJ1-1; D possibly corresponds to TRBD1 (5 bases). V gave up 0 bases and J gave up 4 bases, with 10 bases separating them. The CDR3 consists of 14 residues. CDR1 SGHRS and CDR2 YFSETQ come from the germline V gene. CDR3 sequence reads: CASSLDRISTEAFF. The CDR3, as DNA: TGCGCCAGCAGCTTGGACAGGATTTCCACTGAAGCTTTCTTT.

J is TRBJ2-7 and V is TRBV6-6, with unresolved D. V shed 0 bases and J shed 0 bases, with 6 bases lying between them. This CDR3 spans 14 amino acids. The germline V gene has CDR1 MNHNY and CDR2 SVGAGI (reference sequence). The CDR3 nucleotides read TGTGCCAGCAGTTACTCTCCAAGCTCCTACGAGCAGTACTTC. It yields the protein CASSYSPSSYEQYF.

This clonotype was counted only a few times. V gene TRBV3-1 combines with J gene TRBJ2-5; 7 bases line up with TRBD1. This CDR3 is 17 amino acids long. Germline-derived CDR1 and CDR2 are LGHDT and YNNKEL (reference sequence). The J segment lost 2 bases and the V segment lost 7 bases, leaving 16 bases of the junction unmatched. CDR3 in DNA: TGTGCCAGCACTCTAACGATGGCTAGGGACAGTCAAGAGACCCAGTACTTC. Its translation: CASTLTMARDSQETQYF.

As concerns this clonotype: One end of the junction fails to match germline, which may point to a read error. The chain couples TRBV12-3 or TRBV12-4 to TRBJ1-6; 8 nucleotides line up with TRBD1. The length of the CDR3 is 17 residues. CDR3: CASSLTGEITYNSPPHF. The CDR3 region has the DNA TGTGCCAGCAGCCTGACAGGGGAGATCACCTATAATTCACCCCCCCACTTT.

The gene calls are TRBV7-6 and TRBJ2-7, with D perhaps matching TRBD1 (6 bases). Germline V gene sequence: CDR1 SGHVS, CDR2 FNYEAQ. The V and J ends lost 5 bases and 6 bases respectively, with 11 bases between them. The CDR3 has 12 residues. The CDR3 sequence is CASSAQGSEQYF. The DNA for the CDR3 is TGTGCCAGCAGCGCGCAGGGGAGCGAGCAGTACTTC.

The chain couples TRBV24-1 to TRBJ2-1; D might be TRBD2 (5 bases). CDR1 and CDR2 from the germline V gene are KGHDR and SFDVKD. V gave up 9 bases and J gave up 9 bases, with 17 bases separating them. CDR3 length equals 13 residues. CDR3 coding DNA: TGTGCCACCCGGGCAGCGGCCGGCAGTGAGCAGTTCTTC. This gives the protein CATRAAAGSEQFF.

This sequence joins TRBV3-1 and TRBJ1-2, with D possibly being TRBD1 (5 bases). The V end was cut by 2 bases, the J end by 4 bases, with 5 bases between. The germline gives CDR1 LGHDT, CDR2 YNNKEL (reference sequence). The CDR3 has 12 residues. The CDR3 is CASSQQGYGYTF. The CDR3 nucleotides are TGTGCCAGCAGCCAACAGGGCTATGGCTACACCTTC.

The chain carries TRBV5-1 and TRBJ2-5, with 8 bases fitting TRBD1. This CDR3 region has 16 residues. J was trimmed by 1 base and V by 2 bases; bases with no gene match: 7. Germline V gene data show CDR1 as SGHRS and CDR2 as YFSETQ. Here the CDR3 reads CASSLFRGPVQETQYF. CDR3 coding DNA: TGCGCCAGCAGCTTATTCAGGGGGCCCGTCCAAGAGACCCAGTACTTC.

This clonotype was seen a few times. This sequence joins TRBV20-1 and TRBJ2-1, with 9 nucleotides matching TRBD2. CDR3 size: 16 residues. With V trimmed by 0 bases and J by 4 bases, 7 bases remained unmatched. CDR1 is DFQATT and CDR2 is SNEGSKA in the germline V gene (reference sequence). The chain's CDR3 is CSARDSASGAYNEQFF. CDR3 coding DNA: TGCAGTGCTAGAGATTCAGCTAGCGGGGCTTACAATGAGCAGTTCTTC.

The rearrangement uses TRBV5-1 and TRBJ1-1, with D perhaps matching TRBD1 (5 bases). V was trimmed by 1 base and J by 3 bases, leaving 10 bases between them. There are 14 residues in the CDR3. Germline V CDR1 and CDR2: SGHRS, YFSETQ. Written as DNA, the CDR3 is TGCGCCAGCAGCTTGAGACCAGGGTACACTGAAGCTTTCTTT. The encoded protein is CASSLRPGYTEAFF.

The chain carries TRBV20-1 and TRBJ2-7; TRBD2 agrees at 8 bases. The CDR3 covers 13 residues. V trimming: 4 bases; J trimming: 1 base; junction bases outside the gene matches: 3. Germline V gene data show CDR1 as DFQATT and CDR2 as SNEGSKA (reference sequence). In DNA, the CDR3 is TGCAGTGCTACGCGGGAGGTATCCTACGAGCAGTACTTC. Translation gives CSATREVSYEQYF.